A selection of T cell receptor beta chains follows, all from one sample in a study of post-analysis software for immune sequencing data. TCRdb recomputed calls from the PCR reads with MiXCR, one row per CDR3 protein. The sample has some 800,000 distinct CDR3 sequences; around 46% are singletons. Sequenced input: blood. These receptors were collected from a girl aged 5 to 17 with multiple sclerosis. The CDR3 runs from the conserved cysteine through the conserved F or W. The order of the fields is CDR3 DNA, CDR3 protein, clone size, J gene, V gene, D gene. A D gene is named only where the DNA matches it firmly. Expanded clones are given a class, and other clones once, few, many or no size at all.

TGTGCCAGCAGCTTGATTCGCACAGATACGCAGTATTTT	CASSLIRTDTQYF	few	TRBJ2-3	TRBV7-6	.
TGTGCCAGCAGTTACTCCAGCGACTACGAGCAGTACTTC	CASSYSSDYEQYF	.	TRBJ2-7	TRBV6-5	.
TGCGCCAGCAGCCAAGAGAGACCTACAGAGACCCAGTACTTC	CASSQERPTETQYF	.	TRBJ2-5	TRBV4-1	.
TGTGCCAGCAGCCAAGGGGGCGGTACCGGGGAGCTGTTTTTT	CASSQGGGTGELFF	.	TRBJ2-2	TRBV3-1	.
TGCAGTGCTAGACCCGGGACTACCACAGATACGCAGTATTTT	CSARPGTTTDTQYF	.	TRBJ2-3	TRBV20-1	TRBD2
TGTGCCACGGGACTAGCGGCTAGCACAGATACGCAGTATTTT	CATGLAASTDTQYF	.	TRBJ2-3	TRBV15	TRBD2
TGTGCCAGCAGCCAAGAAACCGCCTCTACTGAAGCTTTCTTT	CASSQETASTEAFF	.	TRBJ1-1	TRBV3-1	.
TGTGCCAGCTCAGGAGGACAACTGCAGGACTATGGCTACACCTTC	CASSGGQLQDYGYTF	.	TRBJ1-2	TRBV18	.
TGTGCCAACAGCGTAGCTCCGGGGGCGGGCACTGAAGCTTTCTTT	CANSVAPGAGTEAFF	few	TRBJ1-1	TRBV9	.
TGTGCCAGCAGACTTACCGGGACTCTATATGGCTACACCTTC	CASRLTGTLYGYTF	.	TRBJ1-2	TRBV5-5	.
TGTGCCAGCAGCCCAGGGAAGCCTGAAGCTTTCTTT	CASSPGKPEAFF	few	TRBJ1-1	TRBV12-3/TRBV12-4	.
TGTGCCATCAGTGAGTCGAAGTCACCCCTCCACTTT	CAISESKSPLHF	.	TRBJ1-6	TRBV10-3	.
TGTGCCAGCAGTACCCCGGGACAGGGACATCATCAGCCCCAGCATTTT	CASSTPGQGHHQPQHF	.	TRBJ1-5	TRBV7-2	TRBD1
TGTGCCAGCAGTCGGTTGCTTGGAAACACCATATATTTT	CASSRLLGNTIYF	few	TRBJ1-3	TRBV12-3/TRBV12-4	.
TGTGCCAGCAGCTTGGAGGGATACCTTAGGTACGAGCAGTACTTC	CASSLEGYLRYEQYF	few	TRBJ2-7	TRBV5-6	.
TGTGCCAGCAGGGACAGGGCCTATGGCTACACCTTC	CASRDRAYGYTF	few	TRBJ1-2	TRBV25-1	TRBD1
TGCAGTGCTAGGGCGACTAGCGGGCCTTCCTACGAGCAGTACTTC	CSARATSGPSYEQYF	.	TRBJ2-7	TRBV20-1	TRBD2
TGTGCCAGCAGCCAAGGGTGGGGGTCTCAGCCCCAGCATTTT	CASSQGWGSQPQHF	.	TRBJ1-5	TRBV3-1	.
TGCAGCGGGAAGACTAGCCGGGGGACCCAGTACTTC	CSGKTSRGTQYF	few	TRBJ2-5	TRBV29-1	TRBD2
TGTGCCAGCAGTGAAGTTGACAGGGGCTCCTACGAGCAGTACTTC	CASSEVDRGSYEQYF	.	TRBJ2-7	TRBV6-1	TRBD1
TGTGCCAGCAGTTTAGATCCGGGCGGGAGAGGGTATGAGCAGTTCTTC	CASSLDPGGRGYEQFF	.	TRBJ2-1	TRBV28	TRBD2
TGTGCCAGCATTAGAGGGACAGGAGGGGTGGAGCAGTACTTC	CASIRGTGGVEQYF	few	TRBJ2-5	TRBV6-6	TRBD1
TGTGCCAGCAACGGATGGGAGGGCCCTAACAATGAGCAGTTCTTC	CASNGWEGPNNEQFF	.	TRBJ2-1	TRBV12-3/TRBV12-4	TRBD2
TGCAGCGTTCCTACTAGTTTGGCAAGCACAGATACGCAGTATTTT	CSVPTSLASTDTQYF	few	TRBJ2-3	TRBV29-1	.
TGTGCCAGCACCCGGACTGCCAGCTCCTACGAGCAGTACTTC	CASTRTASSYEQYF	.	TRBJ2-7	TRBV27	.
TGTGCCAGCAGCCAAACAGGGGGCCTGGATACGCAGTATTTT	CASSQTGGLDTQYF	few	TRBJ2-3	TRBV7-3	TRBD1